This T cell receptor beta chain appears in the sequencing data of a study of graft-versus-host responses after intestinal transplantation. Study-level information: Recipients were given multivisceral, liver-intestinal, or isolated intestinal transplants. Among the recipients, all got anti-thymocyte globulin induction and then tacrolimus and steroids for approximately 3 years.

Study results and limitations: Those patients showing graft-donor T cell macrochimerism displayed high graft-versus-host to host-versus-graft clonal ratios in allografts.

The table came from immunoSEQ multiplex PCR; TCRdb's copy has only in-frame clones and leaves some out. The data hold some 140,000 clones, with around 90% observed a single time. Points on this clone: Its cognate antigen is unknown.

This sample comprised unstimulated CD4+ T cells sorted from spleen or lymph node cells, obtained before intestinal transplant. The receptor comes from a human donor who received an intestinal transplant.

The CDR3 spells CASSAPGLAGNIIPYEQYF. Written as DNA, the CDR3 is TGTGCCAGCAGTGCCCCGGGACTAGCGGGCAATATAATTCCCTACGAGCAGTACTTC. The V and J genes are TRBV6-1 and TRBJ2-7; 12 positions agree with TRBD2. The trim removed 4 bases at V and 2 bases at J, leaving 15 bases unmatched. Germline CDR1 reads MNHNS; CDR2 reads SASEGT. The CDR3 totals 19 residues.